Shown below are 25 T cell receptor beta chains from a single sample sequenced in a study of shared clonotypes between healthy human individuals. Method: immunoSEQ multiplex PCR; TCRdb's copy keeps in-frame clones and lacks some. The sample lists some 2,500,000 clones, about 90% occurring once. Sequences were obtained from naive CD4+ T cells from PBMCs. The subset denotes: CD45RA+ positively selected. These receptors originate from a young man in good health. Some clones in this sample may be carry-over from other donors' samples.

The chain is built from TRBV28 and TRBJ1-6; 9 bases line up with TRBD1. Germline CDR1 and CDR2: MDHEN and SYDVKM. V lost 4 bases, J lost 10 bases, and 5 bases stayed unmatched. CDR3 length equals 14 residues. The CDR3 protein is CASSSGQGSSPLHF. The DNA of the CDR3 is TGTGCCAGCAGTTCCGGACAGGGGAGCTCACCCCTCCACTTT.

This rearrangement joins TRBV18 to TRBJ1-2; a possible D gene is TRBD1 (6 bases). Per germline, CDR1 KGHSH and CDR2 LQKENI. This CDR3 has 15 amino acids. Trimming left V 0 bases short and J 4 bases short, with 12 bases between. The CDR3 here is CASSPPGALGYGYTF. CDR3 bases: TGTGCCAGCTCACCACCGGGGGCGCTTGGCTATGGCTACACCTTC.

The chain has TRBV28 and TRBJ1-6, with a possible D match to TRBD1 (5 bases). The CDR3 extends over 13 amino acids. Germline CDR1 and CDR2: MDHEN and SYDVKM. V was shortened by 6 bases and J by 10 bases, with 13 bases between the two germline ends. CDR3 sequence reads: CASRVGGESPLHF. The CDR3 nucleotides are TGTGCCAGCAGGGTCGGGGGGGAATCACCCCTCCACTTT.

V usage is TRBV2 and J usage is TRBJ2-7; D gene unclear. The V gene's germline CDR1 is SNHLY and CDR2 FYNNEI. The CDR3 spans 11 residues. Trimming removed 5 bases from V and 6 bases from J, with 8 bases in between. CDR3 bases: TGTGCCAGCAGTTTCGCAATCGAGCAGTACTTC. This gives the protein CASSFAIEQYF.

For this clone: Its ends do not fully match the called genes, so a read error is possible. The V call is TRBV28, the J call TRBJ2-7; 9 bases agree with TRBD1. This CDR3 has 17 amino acids. Germline loops: CDR1 MDHEN, CDR2 SYDVKM. CDR3 residues: CASRLGLSGTGQDEQYF. CDR3 nucleotides: TGTGCCAGCCGTTTAGGTCTCTCGGGGACAGGGCAGGACGAGCAGTACTTC.

This clone has a handful of counts. The V gene is TRBV5-6, the J gene TRBJ1-5, with D possibly TRBD1 on 5 matching bases. The V gene lost 4 bases and the J gene lost 9 bases, with 17 bases spanning the gap. The CDR3 runs to 14 residues. CDR1 is SGHDT, CDR2 YYEEEE, per germline. In DNA, the CDR3 is TGTGCCAGCAGCGGGAGGGGTGGTCGCGGGCCCCAGCATTTT. Its protein product is CASSGRGGRGPQHF.

The chain employs TRBV4-3 and TRBJ2-7; 8 nucleotides agree with TRBD1. The CDR3 contains 16 residues. V shed 0 bases, J shed 7 bases, and the junction held 11 bases outside the gene matches. The V gene's germline CDR1 is LGHNA and CDR2 YSLEER. CDR3 bases: TGCGCCAGCAGCCAAGACTATAGACAGGGGTCCAGAGAGCAGTACTTC. Encoded protein: CASSQDYRQGSREQYF.

The chain links TRBV5-1 to TRBJ2-1, with D possibly being TRBD2 (7 bases). Germline loops: CDR1 SGHRS, CDR2 YFSETQ. This CDR3 has 17 amino acids. The germline V and J ends were trimmed by 4 bases and 6 bases, with 23 bases remaining between them. This CDR3 reads CASSLGQRDGGSNEQFF. CDR3 DNA sequence: TGCGCCAGCAGCCTTGGCCAGCGGGACGGGGGCTCCAATGAGCAGTTCTTC.

This chain joins TRBV18 and TRBJ2-2; D gene uncertain. The CDR3 is made up of 16 amino acids. CDR1 is KGHSH, CDR2 LQKENI, per germline. V lost 2 bases to trimming and J lost 2 bases, with 12 bases between them. Here the CDR3 reads CASSPSLAVNTGELFF. The DNA for the CDR3 is TGTGCCAGCTCACCATCCTTAGCAGTTAACACCGGGGAGCTGTTTTTT. The variable domain in full, with the rest retrieved from reference TRBV18 and TRBJ2-2, is NAGVMQNPRHLVRRRGQEARLRCSPMKGHSHVYWYRQLPEEGLKFMVYLQKENIIDESGMPKERFSAEFPKEGPSILRIQQVVRGDSAAYFCASSPSLAVNTGELFFGEGSRLTVL.

The rearrangement links TRBV29-1 to TRBJ2-3, with D uncertain. V dropped 0 bases and J dropped 8 bases, with 12 bases sitting between them. Per germline, CDR1 SQVTM and CDR2 ANQGSEA. The CDR3 consists of 13 residues. CDR3 loop: CSVEDEEQATQYF. The CDR3 DNA reads TGCAGCGTTGAAGATGAGGAGCAAGCTACGCAGTATTTT.

The rearrangement uses TRBV29-1 and TRBJ2-5; D unclear. The V gene's germline CDR1 is SQVTM and CDR2 ANQGSEA. CDR3 length: 12 residues. Trimming shortened V by 6 bases and J by 5 bases, and 13 bases separated the two germline ends. The CDR3 sequence is CSVRTPAETQYF. The CDR3 bases are TGCAGCGTGCGGACCCCGGCGGAGACCCAGTACTTC.

The chain carries TRBV5-1 and TRBJ2-2, with TRBD1 matching 7 bases. CDR1 and CDR2 from the germline V gene are SGHRS and YFSETQ. CDR3 length equals 16 residues. The V gene end was trimmed by 4 bases and the J gene end by 4 bases; junction bases not matched to a gene: 10. CDR3 sequence: CASSRGADRATGELFF. The CDR3 region has the DNA TGCGCCAGCAGCCGTGGGGCCGACAGGGCCACCGGGGAGCTGTTTTTT.

The chain is built from TRBV7-2 and TRBJ2-7; 10 bases fit TRBD2. Trimming at V came to 0 bases and at J to 6 bases, leaving 5 bases not matched to a gene. CDR3 length: 15 amino acids. Per germline, CDR1 SGHTA and CDR2 FQGNSA. CDR3 in amino acids: CASSLAPGLATEQYF. The DNA for the CDR3 is TGTGCCAGCAGCTTAGCTCCGGGACTAGCGACCGAGCAGTACTTC.

This chain links TRBV5-4 with TRBJ2-1; 8 bases line up with TRBD2. Germline CDR1 SGHNT, CDR2 YYREEE (reference sequence). The CDR3 is made up of 16 amino acids. The junction had 15 bases not matched to a gene; V was cut back by 6 bases and J by 7 bases. The CDR3 spells CASIPAGGRGANEQFF. CDR3 in DNA: TGTGCCAGCATCCCCGCGGGGGGAAGGGGAGCTAATGAGCAGTTCTTC.

This chain links TRBV7-9 with TRBJ2-5, with D perhaps matching TRBD1 (6 bases). Trimming stripped 5 bases from V and 1 base from J, with 17 bases between. The CDR3 runs to 16 residues. Germline V lookup: CDR1 SEHNR, CDR2 FQNEAQ (reference sequence). The CDR3 sequence is CASSTIPDSRQETQYF. The CDR3 DNA reads TGTGCCAGCAGCACGATTCCGGACAGCCGCCAAGAGACCCAGTACTTC. Variable domain in full (rest from reference TRBV7-9 and TRBJ2-5): DTGVSQNPRHKITKRGQNVTFRCDPISEHNRLYWYRQTLGQGPEFLTYFQNEAQLEKSRLLSDRFSAERPKGSFSTLEIQRTEQGDSAMYLCASSTIPDSRQETQYFGPGTRLLVL.

This clone was observed a handful of times. This chain's CDR3 is CASSLEIGDTEAFF. Here the CDR3 DNA reads TGTGCCAGCAGCTTAGAAATAGGCGACACTGAAGCTTTCTTT. The V and J genes are TRBV7-9 and TRBJ1-1, with D hard to call. This CDR3 is 14 amino acids long. Looked up from germline, CDR1 is SEHNR and CDR2 is FQNEAQ (reference sequence). With 1 base removed from V and 3 bases from J, the gap between germline ends came to 9 bases.

The rearrangement joins TRBV15 to TRBJ1-5; D is unresolved. This CDR3 has 13 residues. V shed 0 bases and J shed 5 bases, with 5 bases lying between them. Per the germline V gene, CDR1 is LNHNV and CDR2 is YYDKDF (reference sequence). This CDR3 is CATSRDGYQPQHF. The CDR3, as DNA: TGTGCCACCAGCAGAGATGGCTATCAGCCCCAGCATTTT.

The V and J genes are TRBV6-5 and TRBJ2-7, with 13 nucleotides matching TRBD2. With 7 bases clipped from V and 7 bases from J, the junction kept 10 bases outside the gene matches. Per the germline V gene, CDR1 is MNHEY and CDR2 is SVGAGI. The CDR3 extends over 15 amino acids. The CDR3 nucleotides are TGTGCCAGCACTCGAGGGACTAGCGGGACGGGTGAGCAGTACTTC. Amino acids: CASTRGTSGTGEQYF.

The genes are TRBV15 and TRBJ1-2, with 7 bases lining up with TRBD1. Germline CDR1 is LNHNV and CDR2 is YYDKDF (reference sequence). After removal of 1 base from V and 3 bases from J, the junction contained 5 bases not matched to a gene. This CDR3 contains 15 residues. CDR3 DNA: TGTGCCACCAGCAGAGCTCCGGGACAGTACTATGGCTACACCTTC. This translates into CATSRAPGQYYGYTF.

V gene TRBV15 combines with J gene TRBJ2-7; 10 positions agree with TRBD2. V lost 8 bases and J lost 2; bases outside the gene matches: 9. This CDR3 has 15 residues. From germline, CDR1 is LNHNV and CDR2 YYDKDF (reference sequence). This chain's CDR3 is CATATQAGGPYEQYF. The CDR3, as DNA: TGTGCCACCGCCACGCAAGCGGGAGGGCCCTACGAGCAGTACTTC.

The gene calls are TRBV29-1 and TRBJ2-1, with a possible D match to TRBD1 (6 bases). V shed 7 bases and J shed 1 base, with 11 bases lying between them. CDR3 length: 13 amino acids. Germline CDR1 is SQVTM and CDR2 is ANQGSEA. The CDR3: CSAGTSSYNEQFF. DNA of the CDR3: TGCAGCGCCGGGACAAGTTCCTACAATGAGCAGTTCTTC.

The gene calls are TRBV5-1 and TRBJ1-1; 9 bases fit TRBD1. The CDR3 extends over 17 amino acids. Germline V gives CDR1 SGHRS, CDR2 YFSETQ. Germline trimming cut 4 bases from V and 4 bases from J; bases unmatched to any gene: 14. DNA of the CDR3: TGCGCCAGCAGCGCACACCGACAGGGGGTTGCGGGCACTGAAGCTTTCTTT. Amino acids: CASSAHRQGVAGTEAFF.

V usage is TRBV18 and J usage is TRBJ1-5; the D gene is possibly TRBD1 (5 bases). Germline CDR1 KGHSH, CDR2 LQKENI. V lost 3 bases and J 4 bases, leaving 10 bases between the germline ends. There are 14 residues in the CDR3. The CDR3 loop reads CASSPDSLNQPQHF. The CDR3 DNA is TGTGCCAGCTCACCTGACAGCCTTAATCAGCCCCAGCATTTT. Full variable domain (rest looked up from reference TRBV18 and TRBJ1-5): NAGVMQNPRHLVRRRGQEARLRCSPMKGHSHVYWYRQLPEEGLKFMVYLQKENIIDESGMPKERFSAEFPKEGPSILRIQQVVRGDSAAYFCASSPDSLNQPQHFGDGTRLSIL.

The chain couples TRBV30 to TRBJ2-3, with 7 bases identical to TRBD2. CDR1 is GTSNPN, CDR2 SVGIG, per germline (reference sequence). This CDR3 comprises 19 residues. With 1 base clipped from V and 6 bases from J, the junction kept 22 bases outside the gene matches. CDR3 in DNA: TGTGCCTGGAGTGCCCTAGCATGGGGCGGGAGTGGGGTCGCCGATACGCAGTATTTT. Amino acids: CAWSALAWGGSGVADTQYF.

The DNA for the CDR3 is TGTGCCAGCAGCTTTGTTGGGTGGGAGGGTTCCGGGGAGCTGTTTTTT. Translation gives CASSFVGWEGSGELFF. The chain combines TRBV5-5 with TRBJ2-2; TRBD2 aligns across 7 bases. Trimming took 2 bases from V and 6 from J; bases not matched to a gene: 10. This CDR3 contains 16 residues. Looked up from germline, CDR1 is SGHKS and CDR2 is YYEKEE (reference sequence).